This TCR beta chain was sequenced in a study of blood T cells in healthy people across ages. With regard to this clonotype: The antigen remains unidentified.

Overall study results and limits: Relative to aged donors, long-lived donors carried more naive CD4+ cells and displayed higher diversity. TCR beta diversity tracked closely with naive T cell percentage.

A second PCR of about 6 to 11 cycles used a sample-barcoded 5' primer and a J-beta primer mix. Via MiXCR, TCRdb re-called the 5' RACE reads, giving one row per CDR3 protein. The sample gives 750,000 to 1,000,000 distinct CDR3 sequences, 25% to 30% of which show up once; approximately 10% is in the top ten. This sample also belongs to another study, concerning T cells of mothers and their children. From that report: The yield was over 9 million TCR beta CDR3 reads from each mother and approximately 3 million from each child. The study found slightly higher but non-significant overlap in related versus unrelated mother-child pairs.

The sequencing input was blood. This TCR was sampled from a woman in her thirties or forties in good health.

The CDR3 DNA reads TGTGCCAGCAGCGACGACAGGGAGATCTCCTACGAGCAGTACTTC. This translates into CASSDDREISYEQYF. This rearrangement joins TRBV6-6 to TRBJ2-7; the match to TRBD1 covers 7 bases. After removal of 6 bases from V and 0 bases from J, the junction contained 8 bases not matched to a gene. CDR3 size: 15 residues. The germline V gene has CDR1 MNHNY and CDR2 SVGAGI (reference sequence).